This T cell receptor (beta chain) derives from a study of blood T cell repertoires in COVID-19. This clone was observed once. The data were produced by immunoSEQ multiplex PCR, yet TCRdb's version contains in-frame clones alone and is incomplete. The data hold hundreds of thousands of clones, with more than 85% observed a single time. The germline V gene encodes CDR1 LNHDA and CDR2 SQIVND (reference sequence). Trimming removed 4 bases at V and 0 bases at J, with 10 bases between. The CDR3 contains 15 residues. The chain links TRBV19 to TRBJ1-3, with no clear D. The specimen was PBMCs or T cells enriched from blood (not recorded which). This sequence originates from a young woman who had recovered from COVID-19. The CDR3 nucleotides read TGTGCCAGTAGTAACCGACGGGTCTCTGGAAACACCATATATTTT. It is translated as CASSNRRVSGNTIYF.